The sequence of this TCR beta chain was determined in a study of identical twins. All donors comprised healthy Caucasians. This clonotype has at least ten counts. As yet, its antigen is unknown. TCRdb re-analysed the 5' RACE reads in MiXCR, keeping a single row per CDR3 protein. The sample lists about 200,000 distinct CDR3 sequences; about 10% were seen once. Study conclusions and caveats: Researchers reported weaker excess twin sharing in beta out-of-frame sequences. Out-of-frame alpha sequences common to twins were enriched for low generation probability.

This CDR3 comprises 16 residues. Germline CDR1 SQVTM, CDR2 ANQGSEA. V was cut by 3 bases and J by 0 bases, with 17 bases left in between. Sequencing used memory T cells sorted from blood. The rearrangement joins TRBV29-1 to TRBJ1-1; D perhaps matches TRBD1 (5 bases). The clonotype originates from a man aged 45 to 65 in good health. The CDR3 region has the DNA TGCAGCGTTGAGGTCATACCGGGGCAACTGAACACTGAAGCTTTCTTT. The encoded protein is CSVEVIPGQLNTEAFF.